Listed here are 29 T cell receptor beta chains from one sample, sequenced in a study of regulatory and conventional T cells in breast cancer. TCRdb redid the calling of the PCR reads with MiXCR, one entry per CDR3 protein. This table holds more than 15,000 distinct CDR3 sequences, around 30% found once. Sequencing input: conventional T cells from blood. The source of these receptors is a female donor in good health.

The rearrangement uses TRBV2 and TRBJ1-5, with 8 bases identical to TRBD1. V trimming: 8 bases; J trimming: 6 bases; junction bases outside the gene matches: 12. Germline lookup yields CDR1 SNHLY and CDR2 FYNNEI. The CDR3 is made up of 15 amino acids. CDR3 coding DNA: TGTGCCAGCGAAGGTGACAGGGGATTCGGTCAGCCCCAGCATTTT. Its protein product is CASEGDRGFGQPQHF.

The chain links TRBV4-1 to TRBJ1-4, with TRBD1 matching 7 bases. The CDR3 is 15 residues long. The J segment lost 8 bases and the V segment lost 4 bases, leaving 10 bases of the junction unmatched. CDR1 and CDR2 from the germline V gene are MGHRA and YSYEKL. In nucleotides, the CDR3 is TGCGCCAGCAGCCCCAGGACAGGAGAAGAGGAAAAACTGTTTTTT. This translates into CASSPRTGEEEKLFF.

The J gene is TRBJ2-5, the V gene TRBV5-1, with D maybe TRBD1 (6 bases). The CDR3 covers 16 residues. V was cut by 0 bases and J by 2 bases, with 14 bases left in between. Germline lookup yields CDR1 SGHRS and CDR2 YFSETQ. Here the CDR3 reads CASSLGGTPIQETQYF. Written as DNA, the CDR3 is TGCGCCAGCAGCTTGGGGGGGACACCGATACAAGAGACCCAGTACTTC.

This clonotype counts as medium-sized. This chain links TRBV28 with TRBJ1-4; 7 bases are a match to TRBD1. V dropped 5 bases and J dropped 6; count of bases not matched to a gene: 6. Germline V gives CDR1 MDHEN, CDR2 SYDVKM. This CDR3 contains 14 residues. The CDR3 spells CASSGDSNHEKLFF. The CDR3 coding sequence is TGTGCCAGCAGTGGGGACAGCAACCATGAAAAACTGTTTTTT.

V gene TRBV28 combines with J gene TRBJ1-4; weak D call: TRBD1 (5 bases). The CDR3 length is 16 residues. Germline CDR1 is MDHEN and CDR2 is SYDVKM. The V and J ends lost 4 bases and 4 bases respectively, with 16 bases between them. Here the CDR3 reads CASSSSRVWVNEKLFF. CDR3 nucleotide sequence: TGTGCCAGCAGTTCCTCCAGGGTCTGGGTTAATGAAAAACTGTTTTTT.

This clonotype was counted a few times. CDR3 nucleotide sequence: TGCGCCAGCAGCTATTCCGGTGGTCCCTACGAGCAGTACTTC. This codes for CASSYSGGPYEQYF. The V call is TRBV5-1, the J call TRBJ2-7, with D hard to call. In germline, CDR1 is SGHRS, CDR2 YFSETQ. The length of the CDR3 is 14 residues. V gave up 3 bases and J gave up 2 bases, with 12 bases separating them.

This clonotype appeared many times. The chain recombines TRBV6-5 with TRBJ2-7; TRBD2 matches at 13 bases. The V and J ends lost 7 bases and 0 bases, in that order; junction bases with no gene match: 6. This CDR3 comprises 16 residues. Germline V CDR1 and CDR2: MNHEY, SVGAGI. DNA for the CDR3: TGTGCCAGCACCACGGGACTAGCGGGGAGCTCCTACGAGCAGTACTTC. Protein product: CASTTGLAGSSYEQYF.

V is TRBV7-2 and J is TRBJ2-5; perhaps TRBD2 as D (6 bases). CDR1 is SGHTA and CDR2 is FQGNSA in the germline V gene. The CDR3 has 15 amino acids. Trimming shortened V by 4 bases and J by 2 bases, and 14 bases separated the two germline ends. DNA of the CDR3: TGTGCCAGCAGCTGGGGCGGGGTTTTGCAAGAGACCCAGTACTTC. It yields the protein CASSWGGVLQETQYF. The full variable domain, in which reference TRBV7-2 and TRBJ2-5 provide the parts outside the CDR3, is GAGVSQSPSNKVTEKGKDVELRCDPISGHTALYWYRQSLGQGLEFLIYFQGNSAPDKSGLPSDRFSAERTGGSVSTLTIQRTQQEDSAVYLCASSWGGVLQETQYFGPGTRLLVL.

The rearrangement joins TRBV5-1 to TRBJ2-1; TRBD2 aligns across 13 bases. CDR1 is SGHRS and CDR2 is YFSETQ in the germline V gene. This CDR3 comprises 17 residues. V lost 0 bases and J lost 8; bases outside the gene matches: 8. CDR3 region: CASSLARGLAGEDEQFF. In nucleotides, the CDR3 is TGCGCCAGCAGCTTGGCCAGAGGACTAGCGGGAGAGGATGAGCAGTTCTTC. Combining the CDR3 with reference TRBV5-1 and TRBJ2-1 gives the whole variable domain KAGVTQTPRYLIKTRGQQVTLSCSPISGHRSVSWYQQTPGQGLQFLFEYFSETQRNKGNFPGRFSGRQFSNSRSEMNVSTLELGDSALYLCASSLARGLAGEDEQFFGPGTRLTVL.

The chain recombines TRBV7-3 with TRBJ1-1; 9 bases align to TRBD1. The CDR3 consists of 22 residues. From germline, CDR1 is SGHTA and CDR2 FQGTGA. The V gene end was trimmed by 2 bases and the J gene end by 0 bases; junction bases not matched to a gene: 22. In nucleotides, the CDR3 is TGTGCCAGCAGCTTATTCCCTCCTCAGGGGACAGGGTGGAGGAATATGAACACTGAAGCTTTCTTT. Its protein is CASSLFPPQGTGWRNMNTEAFF.

As regards this clonotype: A read error is likely, as this CDR3 ends without the conserved phenylalanine or tryptophan. The J gene is TRBJ1-3, the V gene TRBV6-6, with D hard to call. Per germline, CDR1 MNHNY and CDR2 SVGAGI (reference sequence). V dropped 2 bases and J dropped 2 bases, with 10 bases sitting between them. The CDR3 is 15 residues long. CDR3 bases: TGTGCCAGCAGTTACGATAGGGCACCTGGAAACACCATATATTCT. It translates to CASSYDRAPGNTIYS.

CDR3 sequence reads: CASSPSAGTHWNEQFF. The CDR3 coding sequence is TGTGCCAGCTCACCCTCCGCAGGGACCCATTGGAATGAGCAGTTCTTC. V gene TRBV18 combines with J gene TRBJ2-1; possibly TRBD1 or TRBD2 for D (5 bases each). CDR1 is KGHSH, CDR2 LQKENI, per germline. V was cut by 3 bases and J by 7 bases, with 19 bases left in between. The CDR3 extends over 16 amino acids.

The chain joins TRBV3-1 to TRBJ2-1; D not resolved. V was clipped by 0 bases and J by 7 bases, with 16 bases between them. The CDR3 length is 16 residues. From germline, CDR1 is LGHDT and CDR2 YNNKEL (reference sequence). This CDR3 is CASSQEVLTSANEQFF. CDR3 DNA: TGTGCCAGCAGCCAAGAAGTTCTTACCTCTGCAAATGAGCAGTTCTTC.

V is TRBV6-2 or TRBV6-3 and J is TRBJ2-1; TRBD2 agrees at 12 bases. The CDR3 runs to 14 residues. Germline V CDR1 and CDR2: MNHEY, SVGEGT. With V trimmed by 5 bases and J by 10 bases, 6 bases remained unmatched. The CDR3 loop is CASSLAGGPGEQFF. The DNA of the CDR3 is TGTGCCAGCAGTCTAGCGGGAGGGCCAGGGGAGCAGTTCTTC.

The J gene is TRBJ2-7, the V gene TRBV29-1, with D perhaps being TRBD1 or TRBD2 (5 bases each). The CDR3 sequence is 13 residues long. CDR1 and CDR2 from the germline V gene are SQVTM and ANQGSEA. The V end lost 7 bases, the J end lost 5 bases, and 18 bases lay between the germline ends. The CDR3 region has the DNA TGCAGCGCAGGGACCCGGTTAGTCCACGAGCAGTACTTC. It yields the protein CSAGTRLVHEQYF.

This clonotype was seen once. This CDR3 is missing its conserved last phenylalanine or tryptophan, likely due to a read error. It is unclear where the CDR3 begins or ends on the DNA, so no DNA is shown, and the CDR3 is as TCRdb lists it. The chain links TRBV19 to TRBJ2-7; TRBD1, the table's D call, was not compared with the DNA. The CDR3 numbers 13 amino acids, ends counted. Germline CDR1 reads LNHDA; CDR2 reads SQIVND (reference sequence). The CDR3 is CASSLEIGTEERC.

The rearrangement uses TRBV7-2 and TRBJ1-5, with unresolved D. V was shortened by 3 bases and J by 2 bases, with 8 bases between the two germline ends. This CDR3 contains 14 residues. Germline V lookup: CDR1 SGHTA, CDR2 FQGNSA. Here the CDR3 DNA reads TGTGCCAGCAGCTTGCCCGGGGGCAATCAGCCCCAGCATTTT. Its protein product is CASSLPGGNQPQHF.

The chain links TRBV7-2 to TRBJ1-2; TRBD1 matches at 8 bases. V lost 5 bases to trimming and J lost 5 bases; unmatched junction nucleotides: 4. This CDR3 is built from 13 residues. CDR1 and CDR2 from the germline V gene are SGHTA and FQGNSA. CDR3 protein: CASSDRGAYGYTF. The CDR3 nucleotides read TGTGCCAGCAGCGACAGGGGAGCTTATGGCTACACCTTC.

In its sample, this clonotype was seen a few times. The V gene is TRBV20-1, the J gene TRBJ1-4, with TRBD1 identical over 7 bases. Losses at the gene ends were 6 bases for V and 3 bases for J; bases not matched to a gene: 7. The germline V gene encodes CDR1 DFQATT and CDR2 SNEGSKA (reference sequence). The length of the CDR3 is 14 residues. The CDR3 sequence: CSAWPGQSNEKLFF. The CDR3 bases are TGCAGTGCCTGGCCGGGACAGTCTAATGAAAAACTGTTTTTT.

This chain connects TRBV7-2 to TRBJ2-7; 7 nucleotides line up with TRBD2. Germline-derived CDR1 and CDR2 are SGHTA and FQGNSA. The trim removed 5 bases at V and 1 base at J, leaving 11 bases unmatched. The CDR3 is made up of 16 amino acids. This chain's CDR3 is CASSLGGWGGSYEQYF. In DNA form, the CDR3 reads TGTGCCAGCAGCCTAGGAGGGTGGGGGGGTTCCTACGAGCAGTACTTC.

This clonotype turned up a few times. The V call is TRBV12-3 or TRBV12-4, the J call TRBJ2-7; D may be TRBD2 (6 bases). The V gene lost 3 bases and the J gene lost 9 bases, with 15 bases spanning the gap. CDR3 length: 13 residues. CDR3 loop: CASSFAEGSTQYF. The DNA for the CDR3 is TGTGCCAGCAGTTTCGCGGAGGGGTCGACGCAGTACTTC.

This clonotype was seen more than once but under ten times. This chain links TRBV7-9 with TRBJ2-2; 9 bases are a match to TRBD1. CDR1 is SEHNR, CDR2 FQNEAQ, per germline (reference sequence). There are 14 residues in the CDR3. The DNA of the CDR3 is TGTGTCACCGCGCGGGACAGGGCCACCGGGGAGCTGTTTTTT. Translated, it gives CVTARDRATGELFF.

Comment on this clonotype: An end of the junction differs from the germline gene, which may be a read error. The chain joins TRBV19 to TRBJ1-4; 9 nucleotides match TRBD1. The CDR3 contains 14 residues. The germline gives CDR1 LNHDA, CDR2 SQIVND (reference sequence). The CDR3 DNA is TGTGTCAGTAGGTCGGACAGGGGCGATGAAAAACTGTTTTTT. This translates into CVSRSDRGDEKLFF.

This clonotype has more than one count but fewer than ten. The V and J genes are TRBV14 and TRBJ2-1, with D possibly being TRBD1 (5 bases). V gave up 2 bases and J gave up 1 base, with 21 bases separating them. Looked up from germline, CDR1 is SGHDN and CDR2 is FVKESK. CDR3 length: 19 amino acids. The CDR3 is CASSQPGLRYGASYNEQFF. The CDR3 DNA follows: TGTGCCAGCAGCCAACCCGGGCTCAGATATGGGGCATCCTACAATGAGCAGTTCTTC.

The genes are TRBV11-1 and TRBJ2-2; 13 bases are a match to TRBD2. Germline CDR1 is SGHAT and CDR2 is FQDESV (reference sequence). The CDR3 sequence is 17 residues long. Unmatched junction bases numbered 9, after V lost 5 bases and J lost 6 bases. The CDR3 nucleotides read TGTGCCAGCAGCCCACGGACTAGCGGGAGATCAGCCGGGGAGCTGTTTTTT. This gives the protein CASSPRTSGRSAGELFF.

The chain is built from TRBV21-1 and TRBJ2-3; TRBD1 is taken as the D call from the table, unchecked against the DNA. TRBV21-1 is assigned pseudogene status. This CDR3 is built from 15 residues. The CDR3 DNA is TGTGCCAGCAAAGGGGACGGGCCTAGCACAGATACGCAGTATTTT. Amino acids: CASKGDGPSTDTQYF.

This clonotype was detected a few times. The chain combines TRBV27 with TRBJ1-1, with D tentatively TRBD1 (6 bases). Germline V gene lookup returns CDR1 MNHEY and CDR2 SMNVEV (reference sequence). The CDR3 has 14 amino acids. V lost 4 bases and J 2 bases, leaving 11 bases between the germline ends. The CDR3 DNA sequence: TGTGCCAGCAGTTCCCCGGGGGCTAACACTGAAGCTTTCTTT. This sequence encodes CASSSPGANTEAFF.

Points on this clonotype: One end of the junction does not line up with germline, which may come from a read error. The chain employs TRBV6-6 and TRBJ1-2; maybe TRBD1 (5 bases). Germline lookup yields CDR1 MNHNY and CDR2 SVGAGI (reference sequence). This CDR3 is built from 15 residues. CDR3 residues: CAGSIQTEINYGYTF. The CDR3 DNA follows: TGTGCCGGCAGTATCCAGACAGAGATAAACTATGGCTACACCTTC.

Many counts were recorded for this clonotype. The chain combines TRBV6-1 with TRBJ2-7, with 7 positions matching TRBD2. Unmatched junction bases numbered 7, after V lost 2 bases and J lost 0 bases. The germline gives CDR1 MNHNS, CDR2 SASEGT. The CDR3 has 16 amino acids. The CDR3 protein is CASSELNSGYSYEQYF. As DNA, the CDR3 is TGTGCCAGCAGTGAACTTAATAGCGGGTACTCCTACGAGCAGTACTTC.